The clone carrying this TCR beta chain was picked up one time. This specimen comes from a study of blood T cell repertoires in COVID-19. Method: immunoSEQ multiplex PCR; TCRdb's copy keeps in-frame clones and lacks some. The table includes tens of thousands of clones, around three quarters detected once. V was clipped by 0 bases and J by 6 bases, with 9 bases between them. This CDR3 region has 15 residues. Germline CDR1 is SEHNR and CDR2 is FQNEAQ (reference sequence). This sequence originates from an elderly woman with active or convalescent COVID-19. Sequenced input: peripheral blood. The chain uses TRBV7-9 and TRBJ1-6, with D unresolved. The CDR3 reads CASSLASGVNSPLHF. CDR3 in DNA: TGTGCCAGCAGCTTAGCGTCGGGTGTTAATTCACCCCTCCACTTT.